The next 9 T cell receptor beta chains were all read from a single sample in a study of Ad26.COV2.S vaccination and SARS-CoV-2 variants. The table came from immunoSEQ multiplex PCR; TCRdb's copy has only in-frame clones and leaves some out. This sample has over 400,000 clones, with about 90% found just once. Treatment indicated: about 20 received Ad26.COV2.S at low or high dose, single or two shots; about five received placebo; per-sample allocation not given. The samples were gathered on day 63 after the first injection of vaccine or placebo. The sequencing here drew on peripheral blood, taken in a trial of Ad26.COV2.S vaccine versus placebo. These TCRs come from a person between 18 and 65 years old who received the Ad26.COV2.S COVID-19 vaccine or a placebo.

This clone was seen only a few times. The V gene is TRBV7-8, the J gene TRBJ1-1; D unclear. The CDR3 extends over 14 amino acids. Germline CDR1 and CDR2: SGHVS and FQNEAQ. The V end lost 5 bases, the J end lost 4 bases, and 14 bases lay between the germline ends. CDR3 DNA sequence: TGTGCCAGCAGCGCGACCCCCCGGATCACTGAAGCTTTCTTT. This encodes CASSATPRITEAFF.

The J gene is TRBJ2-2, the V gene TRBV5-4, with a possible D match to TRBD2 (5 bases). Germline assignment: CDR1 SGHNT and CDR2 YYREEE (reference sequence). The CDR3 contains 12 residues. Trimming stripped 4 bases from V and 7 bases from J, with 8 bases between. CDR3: CASSGEGGELFF. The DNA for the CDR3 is TGTGCCAGCAGCGGTGAGGGCGGGGAGCTGTTTTTT.

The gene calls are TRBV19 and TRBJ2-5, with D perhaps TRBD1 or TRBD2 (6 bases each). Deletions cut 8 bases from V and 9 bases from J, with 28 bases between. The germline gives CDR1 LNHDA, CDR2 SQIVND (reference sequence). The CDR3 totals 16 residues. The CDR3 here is CASRGGDAWGQGAQYF. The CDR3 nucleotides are TGTGCCAGTCGTGGCGGGGACGCCTGGGGGCAAGGGGCCCAGTACTTC.

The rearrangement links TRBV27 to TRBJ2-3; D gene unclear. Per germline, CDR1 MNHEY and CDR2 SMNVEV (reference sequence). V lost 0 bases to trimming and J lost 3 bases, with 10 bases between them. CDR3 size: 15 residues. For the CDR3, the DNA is TGTGCCAGCAGTTTATCAAACGGAATTACAGATACGCAGTATTTT. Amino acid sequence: CASSLSNGITDTQYF.

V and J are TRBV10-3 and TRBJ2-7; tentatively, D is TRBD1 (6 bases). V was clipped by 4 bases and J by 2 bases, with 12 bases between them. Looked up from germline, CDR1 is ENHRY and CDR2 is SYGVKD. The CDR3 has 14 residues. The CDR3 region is CAISGTEAAYEQYF. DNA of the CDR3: TGTGCCATCAGTGGGACAGAAGCGGCCTACGAGCAGTACTTC.

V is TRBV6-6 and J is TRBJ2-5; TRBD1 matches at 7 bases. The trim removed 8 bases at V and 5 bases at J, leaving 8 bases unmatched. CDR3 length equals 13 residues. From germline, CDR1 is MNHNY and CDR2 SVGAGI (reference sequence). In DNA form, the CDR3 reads TGTGCCAGCCGCGAGACAGGGTGGGAGACCCAGTACTTC. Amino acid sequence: CASRETGWETQYF.

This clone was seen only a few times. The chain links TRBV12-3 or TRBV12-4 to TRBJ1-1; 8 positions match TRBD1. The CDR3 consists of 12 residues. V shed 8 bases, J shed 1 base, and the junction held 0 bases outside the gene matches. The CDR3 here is CASDRGNTEAFF. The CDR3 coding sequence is TGTGCCAGCGACAGGGGGAACACTGAAGCTTTCTTT.

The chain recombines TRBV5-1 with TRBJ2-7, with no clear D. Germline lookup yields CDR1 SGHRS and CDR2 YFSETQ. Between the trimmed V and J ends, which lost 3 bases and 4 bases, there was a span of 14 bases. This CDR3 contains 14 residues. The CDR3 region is CASSSSLGGYEQYF. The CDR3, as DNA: TGCGCCAGCAGCTCTTCCCTGGGCGGATACGAGCAGTACTTC.

The CDR3 bases are TGTGCCAGCAGCCTTAACACCGGGGAGCTGTTTTTT. Residues: CASSLNTGELFF. The chain couples TRBV3-1 (or the pseudogene TRBV3-2) to TRBJ2-2; no clear D gene. Germline CDR1 LGHDT, CDR2 YNNKEL (reference sequence). Trimming shortened V by 4 bases and J by 2 bases, and 2 bases separated the two germline ends. This CDR3 comprises 12 residues.